A selection of T cell receptor beta chains follows, all from one sample in a study of blood T cell repertoires in COVID-19. Produced via immunoSEQ multiplex PCR; TCRdb's table is partial and in-frame only. The data contain 230,000 or so clones, roughly 90% of them singletons. Sequencing was carried out using PBMCs or T cells enriched from blood (not recorded which). All receptors derive from a woman in her forties with acute COVID-19. The CDR3 runs from the conserved cysteine through the conserved F or W. D genes are given only for firm matches. Clone sizes are given selectively: once, few, many, or a class where the clone is expanded.

size | J | V | D | CDR3 | DNA
- | TRBJ2-5 | TRBV3-1/TRBV3-2 | TRBD2 | CASSHGLAQQETQYF | TGTGCCAGCAGCCATGGACTAGCTCAGCAAGAGACCCAGTACTTC
- | TRBJ2-1 | TRBV19 | TRBD1 | CASSRTGGSYEQFF | TGTGCCAGTAGTAGAACAGGGGGGAGCTATGAGCAGTTCTTC
- | TRBJ1-6 | TRBV14 | - | CASSHSRPGVYSPLHF | TGTGCCAGCAGCCATTCGCGTCCAGGGGTGTATTCACCCCTCCACTTT
- | TRBJ1-1 | TRBV6-5 | TRBD1 | CATLDRDNTEAFF | TGTGCCACTTTGGACAGGGATAACACTGAAGCTTTCTTT
- | TRBJ1-2 | TRBV6-5 | - | CASRPGQKINYGYTF | TGTGCCAGCAGGCCAGGACAGAAAATTAACTATGGCTACACCTTC
- | TRBJ2-7 | TRBV27 | - | CASSSDLSYEQYF | TGTGCCAGCAGTTCAGACTTAAGCTACGAGCAGTACTTC
- | TRBJ2-2 | TRBV7-2 | TRBD2 | CASSLPSGGVTGELFF | TGTGCCAGCAGCTTACCTAGCGGGGGAGTCACCGGGGAGCTGTTTTTT
- | TRBJ1-2 | TRBV11-1 | - | CASSLAGSVGYGYTF | TGTGCCAGCAGCTTAGCAGGGAGCGTTGGGTATGGCTACACCTTC
- | TRBJ2-2 | TRBV7-3 | TRBD1 | CASSSPGTGQENTGELFF | TGTGCCAGCAGCTCTCCTGGGACCGGACAGGAGAACACCGGGGAGCTGTTTTTT
- | TRBJ2-3 | TRBV19 | - | CASSSFVLAGPDTQYF | TGTGCCAGTAGTTCTTTCGTTTTGGCAGGGCCAGATACGCAGTATTTT
few | TRBJ1-1 | TRBV19 | TRBD1 | CASSREGTGRTEAFF | TGTGCCAGTAGTCGGGAGGGGACAGGGAGGACTGAAGCTTTCTTT
- | TRBJ1-1 | TRBV27 | TRBD1 | CASSSTRDSQAFF | TGTGCCAGCAGTTCGACCCGGGACAGCCAAGCTTTCTTT
- | TRBJ2-4 | TRBV20-1 | - | CSARGSDIQYF | TGCAGTGCTAGAGGTTCAGACATTCAGTACTTC
- | TRBJ2-3 | TRBV6-5 | - | CASSYMGASTDTQYF | TGTGCCAGCAGTTATATGGGGGCTAGCACAGATACGCAGTATTTT
- | TRBJ2-1 | TRBV9 | - | CASSFTPGGVGYNEQFF | TGTGCCAGCAGCTTCACCCCGGGGGGCGTTGGCTACAATGAGCAGTTCTTC
few | TRBJ2-6 | TRBV3-1/TRBV3-2 | TRBD1 | CASSRRGQGSGANVLTF | TGTGCCAGCAGCCGCAGGGGGCAGGGCTCTGGGGCCAACGTCCTGACTTTC
- | TRBJ1-1 | TRBV6-5 | - | CASSSGGEAFF | TGTGCCAGCAGTTCGGGTGGGGAAGCTTTCTTT
- | TRBJ1-1 | TRBV5-1 | - | CASREGMNTEAFF | TGCGCCAGCAGAGAGGGTATGAACACTGAAGCTTTCTTT
- | TRBJ2-1 | TRBV6-5 | TRBD2 | CATGGAGVLEQFF | TGTGCCACGGGGGGGGCAGGTGTTCTAGAGCAGTTCTTC
- | TRBJ1-4 | TRBV10-2 | TRBD1 | CATRTGGEANEKLFF | TGCGCCACACGGACAGGGGGCGAAGCTAATGAAAAACTGTTTTTT
- | TRBJ2-2 | TRBV5-1 | - | CASSLSTGIFGELFF | TGCGCCAGCAGCTTGTCCACAGGGATCTTCGGGGAGCTGTTTTTT
- | TRBJ2-3 | TRBV9 | TRBD2 | CASSVPAGGGESTDTQYF | TGTGCCAGCAGCGTCCCAGCGGGGGGCGGGGAGAGCACAGATACGCAGTATTTT
- | TRBJ2-1 | TRBV27 | - | CASSFSLRSYNEQFF | TGTGCCAGCAGTTTTTCCCTGCGGAGCTACAATGAGCAGTTCTTC
- | TRBJ1-5 | TRBV7-9 | - | CASSASGHLNQPQHF | TGTGCCAGCAGCGCCTCGGGACACCTGAATCAGCCCCAGCATTTT
- | TRBJ2-1 | TRBV4-1 | TRBD2 | CASSQEMPSGGARRGNEQFF | TGCGCCAGCAGCCAAGAAATGCCTAGCGGGGGGGCCCGACGGGGCAATGAGCAGTTCTTC
- | TRBJ1-6 | TRBV6-2/TRBV6-3 | TRBD1 | CASSPRQGRSPLHF | TGTGCCAGCAGTCCACGACAGGGAAGATCACCCCTCCACTTT
few | TRBJ1-5 | TRBV6-5 | - | CASSYKGYQPQHF | TGTGCCAGCAGTTATAAGGGGTATCAGCCCCAGCATTTT
- | TRBJ1-2 | TRBV4-3 | - | CASSQDKKGRGGYTF | TGCGCCAGCAGCCAAGATAAGAAGGGGCGAGGTGGCTACACCTTC
- | TRBJ1-1 | TRBV29-1 | TRBD1 | CSVERGLNTEAFF | TGCAGCGTTGAGAGGGGGCTGAACACTGAAGCTTTCTTT
- | TRBJ2-1 | TRBV11-2 | TRBD2 | CASSLEPGLAGGQQFF | TGTGCCAGCAGCTTGGAACCGGGACTAGCGGGGGGTCAGCAGTTCTTC
- | TRBJ2-5 | TRBV4-3 | - | CASSQLGPGETQYF | TGCGCCAGCAGCCAATTGGGGCCGGGAGAGACCCAGTACTTC
- | TRBJ2-1 | TRBV7-2 | - | CASSLGGGASSYNEQFF | TGTGCCAGCAGCTTAGGGGGCGGGGCTAGCTCCTACAATGAGCAGTTCTTC
few | TRBJ1-1 | TRBV11-2 | - | CASSLGARNTEAFF | TGTGCCAGCAGCTTAGGCGCGAGGAACACTGAAGCTTTCTTT
- | TRBJ2-1 | TRBV7-8 | - | CASSGRALRSSYNEQFF | TGTGCCAGCAGCGGTAGAGCCCTGCGTAGCTCCTACAATGAGCAGTTCTTC
- | TRBJ2-3 | TRBV12-3/TRBV12-4 | TRBD2 | CASSFREGDTQYF | TGTGCCAGCAGTTTCAGGGAGGGAGATACGCAGTATTTT
- | TRBJ2-4 | TRBV2 | TRBD1 | CASREGGTGKNIQYF | TGTGCCAGCAGGGAGGGGGGGACAGGGAAAAACATTCAGTACTTC
- | TRBJ1-1 | TRBV7-9 | TRBD1 | CASSYTGGGGEAFF | TGTGCCAGCAGCTACACAGGGGGCGGGGGTGAAGCTTTCTTT
- | TRBJ2-7 | TRBV7-3 | - | CASSLTGDEQYF | TGTGCCAGCAGCTTAACAGGGGACGAGCAGTACTTC
- | TRBJ1-1 | TRBV2 | - | CASSENAEEMNTEAFF | TGTGCCAGCAGTGAAAACGCGGAAGAAATGAACACTGAAGCTTTCTTT
- | TRBJ2-1 | TRBV18 | TRBD1 | CASSPPTGGFYNEQFF | TGTGCCAGCTCACCACCGACAGGGGGCTTCTACAATGAGCAGTTCTTC
once | TRBJ1-6 | TRBV11-2 | - | CASSSGGLALHF | TGTGCCAGCAGCTCGGGGGGTTTGGCCCTCCACTTT
- | TRBJ1-1 | TRBV11-2 | - | CASSASRNTEAFF | TGTGCCAGCAGCGCCAGTCGGAACACTGAAGCTTTCTTT
once | TRBJ1-1 | TRBV7-3 | TRBD1 | CASSLGQGTEAFF | TGTGCCAGCAGCTTAGGACAGGGCACTGAAGCTTTCTTT
- | TRBJ1-1 | TRBV5-4 | - | CASRGRNTEAFF | TGTGCCAGCAGGGGCAGGAACACTGAAGCTTTCTTT
- | TRBJ2-3 | TRBV9 | - | CASSQGTDTQYF | TGTGCCAGCAGCCAGGGCACAGATACGCAGTATTTT
- | TRBJ1-5 | TRBV19 | TRBD1 | CASSLPAGTGNQPQHF | TGTGCCAGTAGTCTACCCGCCGGGACAGGGAATCAGCCCCAGCATTTT
few | TRBJ1-5 | TRBV23-1 | TRBD1 | CASSRAGGTGDYNQPQHF | TGCGCCAGCAGTCGGGCCGGGGGTACAGGGGATTACAATCAGCCCCAGCATTTT
- | TRBJ2-7 | TRBV9 | - | CASSAPGAYEQYF | TGTGCCAGCAGCGCCCCAGGGGCCTACGAGCAGTACTTC